These 8 T cell receptor beta chains share one sample of origin, sequenced in a study of metastatic and nonmetastatic thyroid tumors. Via MiXCR, TCRdb re-called the PCR reads. The sample yields about 6,400 clones, approximately 15% seen once. Each patient went into thyroid surgery without having received any treatment. Sequencing used tumor tissue. These receptors all come from a male donor with papillary thyroid cancer or a benign thyroid nodule (not recorded which). Some clones in this sample may be carry-over from other donors' samples.

V is TRBV27 and J is TRBJ2-2; TRBD1 aligns across 7 bases. Germline CDR1 and CDR2: MNHEY and SMNVEV (reference sequence). The CDR3 spans 16 residues. Losses at the gene ends were 3 bases for V and 6 bases for J; bases not matched to a gene: 10. The CDR3 sequence: CASSLLGQVRSGELFF. As DNA, the CDR3 is TGTGCCAGCAGTTTGCTAGGACAGGTTAGGTCCGGGGAGCTGTTTTTT.

This clone was seen many times. Relative to the germline gene, one junction end is altered; a read error may explain this. The rearrangement joins TRBV11-2 to TRBJ2-5, with unresolved D. The germline gives CDR1 SGHAT, CDR2 FQNNGV. This CDR3 comprises 13 residues. DNA for the CDR3: TGTGCCAGCAGCTTAGATATTCAGCGCCGAATCAACTTC. Its protein is CASSLDIQRRINF. The full variable domain, in which reference TRBV11-2 and TRBJ2-5 provide the parts outside the CDR3, is EAGVAQSPRYKIIEKRQSVAFWCNPISGHATLYWYQQILGQGPKLLIQFQNNGVVDDSQLPKDRFSAERLKGVDSTLKIQPAKLEDSAVYLCASSLDIQRRINFGPGTRLLVL.

In this sample, this clone is medium-sized. The chain joins TRBV19 to TRBJ1-6; tentative D call: TRBD1 (5 bases). The CDR3 is 14 residues long. Deletions cut 7 bases from V and 10 bases from J, with 17 bases between. CDR1 is LNHDA and CDR2 is SQIVND in the germline V gene (reference sequence). As DNA, the CDR3 is TGTGCCAGTAAGGTGGGGCGCCGGGAATCACCCCTCCACTTT. It specifies CASKVGRRESPLHF.

This clone counts as medium-sized. The genes are TRBV6-1 and TRBJ1-3; tentative D call: TRBD1 (5 bases). Trimming removed 5 bases from V and 4 bases from J, with 12 bases in between. CDR1 and CDR2 from the germline V gene are MNHNS and SASEGT. The CDR3 covers 14 residues. CDR3 DNA: TGTGCCAGCAGTCCCAGGGATTACGGAAACACCATATATTTT. Translation: CASSPRDYGNTIYF.

This clone is termed large (0.1 to 1%). The V gene is TRBV6-5, the J gene TRBJ2-1; D ambiguous. The germline gives CDR1 MNHEY, CDR2 SVGAGI. The CDR3 loop spans 13 amino acids. Trimming shortened V by 2 bases and J by 10 bases, and 12 bases separated the two germline ends. This chain's CDR3 is CASSYQLGYEQFF. CDR3 DNA sequence: TGTGCCAGCAGTTACCAGCTGGGCTACGAGCAGTTCTTC.

Sample share makes this clone medium-sized (0.01 to 0.1%). The chain recombines TRBV6-1 with TRBJ1-6; no clear D gene. V gave up 3 bases and J gave up 7 bases, with 10 bases separating them. Germline V CDR1 and CDR2: MNHNS, SASEGT. This CDR3 contains 14 residues. CDR3 region: CASSEDGLNSPLHF. The DNA for the CDR3 is TGTGCCAGCAGTGAGGACGGTTTGAATTCACCCCTCCACTTT.

The chain couples TRBV11-2 to TRBJ1-2; 7 bases align to TRBD1. The germline V gene has CDR1 SGHAT and CDR2 FQNNGV. CDR3 size: 14 residues. J gave up 2 bases and V 2 bases, and 2 bases lay outside the gene matches. CDR3 in DNA: TGTGCCAGCAGCTTACAGGACAGGAACTATGGCTACACCTTC. Translating gives CASSLQDRNYGYTF.

This clone was recorded many times. This chain uses TRBV7-9 with TRBJ2-2, with D possibly TRBD2 on 5 matching bases. Germline-derived CDR1 and CDR2 are SEHNR and FQNEAQ (reference sequence). Trimming stripped 11 bases from V and 1 base from J, with 14 bases between. CDR3 size: 14 residues. CDR3 DNA: TGTGCCCAAACCGGGGAATTGAACACCGGGGAGCTGTTTTTT. Amino acid sequence: CAQTGELNTGELFF.